This entry is about one TCR beta chain. Its antigen is as yet unknown. Prominent immunodeficiency with autoinflammation defined PRAID. The CDR3 is 15 residues long. The V and J ends lost 2 bases and 5 bases respectively, with 16 bases between them. The germline CDR1 and CDR2 sequences are SGHKS and YYEKEE (reference sequence). Generated by immunoSEQ multiplex PCR, the TCRdb table keeps only in-frame clones and is missing some. The profile covers some 70,000 clones, with approximately 91% appearing a single time and about 0.69% taken by the ten largest. The sample originates from a study of stem cell transplantation in POMP-related autoinflammatory disease. Whole-study context: Before transplant, CD4+ T cells skewed naive and CD8+ proportions were low. Through one year post-transplant, neutrophils and platelets were 100% of graft donor origin.

Study observations and caveats: PRAID patients trended toward lower TRB diversity and higher clonality in all analyzed T-cell subsets.

The receptor's source is a human patient with POMP-related autoinflammation and immune dysregulation (PRAID). Some of the T cells may derive from the graft donor. Sample: CD4+ T cells from PBMCs, taken after stem cell transplantation. This rearrangement joins TRBV5-5 to TRBJ2-5, with D possibly matching TRBD2 (5 bases). CDR3 protein: CASSLGPLAAETQYF. Here the CDR3 DNA reads TGTGCCAGCAGCTTAGGACCCCTAGCCGCGGAGACCCAGTACTTC.